These 23 T cell receptor beta chains share one sample of origin, sequenced in a study of cytomegalovirus exposure and HLA in healthy donors. Researchers ran the PCR with 60 Vbeta and 13 Jbeta primers. The data were produced by immunoSEQ multiplex PCR, yet TCRdb's version contains in-frame clones alone and is incomplete. The table lists about 150,000 clones, 80% of them singletons. Sequenced input: PBMCs. These receptors all come from a woman aged 45 to 65 in good health and CMV-seropositive.

A single count supports this clone. This sequence joins TRBV10-3 and TRBJ1-2; 9 positions agree with TRBD1. The length of the CDR3 is 15 residues. CDR1 ENHRY and CDR2 SYGVKD come from the germline V gene. The junction had 10 bases not matched to a gene; V was cut back by 10 bases and J by 1 base. This chain's CDR3 is CATRDRAQNNYGYTF. CDR3 coding DNA: TGTGCCACCAGGGACAGGGCACAAAATAACTATGGCTACACCTTC.

This chain joins TRBV9 and TRBJ2-1; TRBD2 matches 9 bases. The CDR3 sequence is 15 residues long. V shed 4 bases, J shed 8 bases, and the junction held 10 bases outside the gene matches. The V gene's germline CDR1 is SGDLS and CDR2 YYNGEE. In nucleotides, the CDR3 is TGTGCCAGCAGCTCCCTAGCGGGAAAGGTCTATGAGCAGTTCTTC. Its translation is CASSSLAGKVYEQFF.

In its sample, this clone was seen once. The chain has TRBV7-2 and TRBJ1-5, with 7 bases aligning to TRBD1. The CDR3 is 13 amino acids. Germline loops: CDR1 SGHTA, CDR2 FQGNSA. Trimming at V came to 4 bases and at J to 5 bases, leaving 2 bases not matched to a gene. In nucleotides, the CDR3 is TGTGCCAGCAGCTCGGGACAGCATCAGCCCCAGCATTTT. Residues: CASSSGQHQPQHF.

This chain uses TRBV11-2 with TRBJ2-1; 11 bases map to TRBD2. The CDR3 sequence is 15 residues long. The junction had 4 bases not matched to a gene; V was cut back by 3 bases and J by 6 bases. CDR1 and CDR2 from the germline V gene are SGHAT and FQNNGV. The CDR3, as DNA: TGTGCCAGCAGCTTTACTAGCGGGAGAAGCAATGAGCAGTTCTTC. It yields the protein CASSFTSGRSNEQFF.

This chain connects TRBV28 to TRBJ2-5; 9 bases line up with TRBD2. Trimming removed 10 bases from V and 5 bases from J; junction bases left unmatched: 8. CDR1 and CDR2 from the germline V gene are MDHEN and SYDVKM. The CDR3 sequence is 13 residues long. Here the CDR3 DNA reads TGTGCCATCAAGCGGGGGGTTAGGGAGACCCAGTACTTC. It yields the protein CAIKRGVRETQYF.

The chain employs TRBV10-1 and TRBJ1-2; 8 nucleotides agree with TRBD1. Germline V gives CDR1 WNHNN, CDR2 SYGVQD (reference sequence). The CDR3 spans 14 residues. The V and J ends lost 10 bases and 4 bases, in that order; junction bases with no gene match: 11. DNA of the CDR3: TGCGCCATAATGGACAGGGCGTATACCTATGGCTACACCTTC. It translates to CAIMDRAYTYGYTF.

This clone was seen more than once but under ten times. The chain has TRBV19 and TRBJ2-5, with 9 positions matching TRBD1. Germline-derived CDR1 and CDR2 are LNHDA and SQIVND (reference sequence). This CDR3 spans 19 amino acids. With V trimmed by 4 bases and J by 5 bases, 20 bases remained unmatched. CDR3 DNA: TGTGCCAGTAGTAAATGGACAGGGGTTGGCACACGACGGACGGAGACCCAGTACTTC. Encoded protein: CASSKWTGVGTRRTETQYF.

The chain couples TRBV4-2 to TRBJ2-2, with 12 bases that match TRBD2. V lost 1 base, J lost 3 bases, and 3 bases stayed unmatched. CDR1 is LGHNA and CDR2 is YNFKEQ in the germline V gene. This CDR3 is 17 amino acids long. The CDR3 region is CASSQGLAGEYTGELFF. Here the CDR3 DNA reads TGTGCCAGCAGCCAAGGACTAGCGGGGGAATACACCGGGGAGCTGTTTTTT.

The CDR3 protein is CASSLEDKSYGYTF. DNA for the CDR3: TGTGCCAGCAGTTTAGAGGACAAGAGCTATGGCTACACCTTC. The J gene is TRBJ1-2, the V gene TRBV28, with a possible D match to TRBD1 (5 bases). V lost 2 bases, J lost 4 bases, and 11 bases lay in between. The CDR3 extends over 14 amino acids. Germline V gene sequence: CDR1 MDHEN, CDR2 SYDVKM.

This clone has just one count. The chain carries TRBV20-1 and TRBJ2-5; maybe TRBD2 (5 bases). Germline V gene sequence: CDR1 DFQATT, CDR2 SNEGSKA (reference sequence). This CDR3 spans 11 amino acids. V was cut by 8 bases and J by 2 bases, with 9 bases left in between. CDR3: CSRSGQETQYF. For the CDR3, the DNA is TGCAGTCGGTCGGGACAAGAGACCCAGTACTTC.

In this sample, this clone turned up once. The chain couples TRBV6-5 to TRBJ2-1; D possibly corresponds to TRBD2 (7 bases). The CDR3 totals 11 residues. Germline-derived CDR1 and CDR2 are MNHEY and SVGAGI. The V end was cut by 7 bases, the J end by 7 bases, with 8 bases between. The chain's CDR3 is CASKGGNEQFF. CDR3 nucleotide sequence: TGTGCCAGCAAGGGGGGGAATGAGCAGTTCTTC.

J is TRBJ1-4 and V is TRBV19; 7 bases agree with TRBD1. Germline V gene sequence: CDR1 LNHDA, CDR2 SQIVND (reference sequence). Germline trimming cut 4 bases from V and 0 bases from J; bases unmatched to any gene: 8. This CDR3 spans 17 amino acids. CDR3 coding DNA: TGTGCCAGTAGTACCCCCCGACAGGGCGCAACTAATGAAAAACTGTTTTTT. It specifies CASSTPRQGATNEKLFF.

This clone was observed a few times. The J gene is TRBJ1-5, the V gene TRBV6-5, with D possibly being TRBD1 (6 bases). This CDR3 contains 13 residues. Germline loops: CDR1 MNHEY, CDR2 SVGAGI. V shed 10 bases and J shed 7 bases, with 17 bases lying between them. CDR3 residues: CAISRGWGQPQHF. CDR3 DNA sequence: TGTGCCATTTCCAGGGGTTGGGGACAGCCCCAGCATTTT.

The chain joins TRBV9 to TRBJ1-1; D is unresolved. This CDR3 is built from 14 residues. Germline V lookup: CDR1 SGDLS, CDR2 YYNGEE. Trimming took off 2 bases at V and 0 bases at J, with 8 bases between the two ends. As DNA, the CDR3 is TGTGCCAGCAGCGTGAAACCTATGAACACTGAAGCTTTCTTT. Translating it yields CASSVKPMNTEAFF.

The chain is built from TRBV6-4 and TRBJ1-5; 10 bases match TRBD1. This CDR3 is 18 amino acids long. CDR1 is MRHNA and CDR2 is SNTAGT in the germline V gene. After removal of 8 bases from V and 4 bases from J, the junction contained 17 bases not matched to a gene. The CDR3 DNA reads TGTGCCAGCGGAACCGGGACAGGGGATCGTTGGGGGAATCAGCCCCAGCATTTT. Residues: CASGTGTGDRWGNQPQHF.

Here the CDR3 reads CASSVGRTLAGLTDTQYF. The CDR3 region has the DNA TGTGCCAGCAGCGTAGGAAGGACACTAGCGGGACTCACAGATACGCAGTATTTT. V is TRBV9 and J is TRBJ2-3; 10 bases line up with TRBD2. Losses at the gene ends were 0 bases for V and 2 bases for J; bases not matched to a gene: 9. Per the germline V gene, CDR1 is SGDLS and CDR2 is YYNGEE. The CDR3 covers 18 residues.

The chain uses TRBV19 and TRBJ2-1, with D maybe TRBD1 (7 bases). The germline V and J ends were trimmed by 5 bases and 3 bases, with 17 bases remaining between them. The CDR3 has 16 amino acids. CDR1 and CDR2 (germline): LNHDA, SQIVND (reference sequence). CDR3 sequence: CASSSQGGNIYNEQFF. DNA for the CDR3: TGTGCCAGTAGTTCCCAGGGGGGCAACATCTACAATGAGCAGTTCTTC.

This sequence joins TRBV15 and TRBJ2-1; a weak D match, TRBD2 (5 bases). Germline lookup yields CDR1 LNHNV and CDR2 YYDKDF (reference sequence). The CDR3 totals 15 residues. The ends were cut back, 4 bases at V and 7 bases at J, with 17 bases in the middle. The CDR3 is CATSIMTNHLNEQFF. CDR3 nucleotides: TGTGCCACCAGCATTATGACTAATCATCTGAATGAGCAGTTCTTC.

The chain carries TRBV7-2 and TRBJ1-1; D unclear. Per germline, CDR1 SGHTA and CDR2 FQGNSA. This CDR3 region has 12 residues. The ends were cut back, 5 bases at V and 4 bases at J, with 8 bases in the middle. The CDR3 DNA sequence: TGTGCCAGCAGCCCTTACAGCACTGAAGCTTTCTTT. Its translation: CASSPYSTEAFF.

The gene calls are TRBV10-3 and TRBJ2-3, with D possibly TRBD2 on 5 matching bases. This CDR3 region has 14 residues. The ends were cut back, 2 bases at V and 3 bases at J, with 9 bases in the middle. The germline CDR1 and CDR2 sequences are ENHRY and SYGVKD. DNA for the CDR3: TGTGCCATCAGTGAGGGCTGGGAGACAGATACGCAGTATTTT. Its translation: CAISEGWETDTQYF.

The table lists this clone with a count of one. The V call is TRBV12-5, the J call TRBJ2-1, with TRBD2 identical over 11 bases. The length of the CDR3 is 15 residues. V dropped 4 bases and J dropped 6; count of bases not matched to a gene: 5. Germline values: CDR1 LGHNT, CDR2 FRNRAP. The CDR3 DNA reads TGTGCTAGTGGTTCTAGCGGGGGGCCGGCCAATGAGCAGTTCTTC. This codes for CASGSSGGPANEQFF.

J is TRBJ1-2 and V is TRBV29-1; D remains unclear. Germline V CDR1 and CDR2: SQVTM, ANQGSEA. CDR3 size: 11 residues. Trimming stripped 6 bases from V and 4 bases from J, with 9 bases between. CDR3 residues: CSVEPPYGYTF. CDR3 nucleotides: TGCAGCGTAGAGCCCCCCTATGGCTACACCTTC.

This clone was picked up a small number of times. The chain has TRBV7-2 and TRBJ1-4; tentative D call: TRBD1 (6 bases). The CDR3 is 14 amino acids. Germline loops: CDR1 SGHTA, CDR2 FQGNSA. Trimming took off 3 bases at V and 7 bases at J, with 12 bases between the two ends. The CDR3 loop reads CASSLAGVAEKLFF. In DNA, the CDR3 is TGTGCCAGCAGCTTGGCAGGGGTGGCTGAAAAACTGTTTTTT.